One sample yielded the 22 T cell receptor beta chains listed below, sequenced in a study of cytomegalovirus exposure and HLA in healthy donors (dated by TCRdb to about 2017). Libraries were constructed by the immunoSEQ multiplex PCR assay. The table comes from immuneACCESS by way of TCRdb, which keeps in-frame sequences with V and J called. Part of the clones is missing from these tables; in studies checked, under half for an unresolved V gene and the rest for unknown reasons. Within this sample are about 150,000 clones, with about 80% of them counted one time only. The ten largest account for less than 35% of the sample. The sequencing sample was made of PBMCs. Source of these receptors: a man aged 30 to 45 in good health and CMV-seropositive.

The chain is built from TRBV5-1 and TRBJ1-4, with TRBD1 matching 7 bases. Germline CDR1 and CDR2: SGHRS and YFSETQ. The J segment lost 3 bases and the V segment lost 5 bases, leaving 7 bases of the junction unmatched. The CDR3 is 15 residues long. The CDR3 coding sequence is TGCGCCAGCAGGTCCGACAGGGTCTCTAATGAAAAACTGTTTTTT. It encodes CASRSDRVSNEKLFF.

The rearrangement uses TRBV6-1 and TRBJ2-7; D is unresolved. The ends were cut back, 5 bases at V and 1 base at J, with 15 bases in the middle. There are 15 residues in the CDR3. Germline lookup yields CDR1 MNHNS and CDR2 SASEGT. The CDR3 reads CASSSQRVGSYEQYF. CDR3 sequence (DNA): TGTGCCAGCAGTTCTCAACGGGTGGGTTCCTACGAGCAGTACTTC.

Comments on this clone: Sequence at one end of the junction differs from germline and may be a read error. The chain combines TRBV4-1 with TRBJ1-1; D might be TRBD1 (5 bases). In germline, CDR1 is MGHRA, CDR2 YSYEKL. This CDR3 is built from 14 residues. The CDR3 DNA is TGCGCCAGCAGTCAAGGGGTGGCGGGGGGGGGAGCTTTCTTT. This codes for CASSQGVAGGGAFF.

The rearrangement uses TRBV5-6 and TRBJ2-7; TRBD2 is a possible D gene (5 bases). CDR1 SGHDT and CDR2 YYEEEE come from the germline V gene. Trimming removed 0 bases at V and 3 bases at J, with 16 bases between. The CDR3 runs 16 residues. This CDR3 reads CASSLDLGEPYYEQYF. The CDR3 DNA is TGTGCCAGCAGCTTGGACCTCGGGGAGCCCTACTACGAGCAGTACTTC.

The CDR3 protein is CASSLAGDGYTF. For the CDR3, the DNA is TGCGCCAGCAGCTTGGCAGGGGATGGCTACACCTTC. The genes are TRBV5-1 and TRBJ1-2; tentatively, D is TRBD1 (6 bases). The CDR3 spans 12 residues. Looked up from germline, CDR1 is SGHRS and CDR2 is YFSETQ. Deletions cut 0 bases from V and 6 bases from J, with 6 bases between.

CDR3 sequence reads: CASSYHGGTEAFF. As DNA, the CDR3 is TGTGCCAGCTCCTACCACGGGGGAACTGAAGCTTTCTTT. The rearrangement uses TRBV18 and TRBJ1-1; possibly TRBD1 for D (5 bases). The V gene's germline CDR1 is KGHSH and CDR2 LQKENI. The CDR3 covers 13 residues. The germline V and J ends were trimmed by 6 bases and 5 bases, with 13 bases remaining between them.

The chain couples TRBV7-2 to TRBJ2-2; 7 nucleotides match TRBD2. Unmatched junction bases numbered 3, after V lost 1 base and J lost 4 bases. Germline V lookup: CDR1 SGHTA, CDR2 FQGNSA. This CDR3 comprises 15 residues. CDR3 nucleotide sequence: TGTGCCAGCAGCTTAGTCGGGAGGACCACCGGGGAGCTGTTTTTT. Residues: CASSLVGRTTGELFF.

The chain joins TRBV6-5 to TRBJ1-1; 8 bases fit TRBD1. With 6 bases clipped from V and 4 bases from J, the junction kept 7 bases outside the gene matches. Germline loops: CDR1 MNHEY, CDR2 SVGAGI. The CDR3 loop spans 14 amino acids. CDR3 nucleotide sequence: TGTGCCAGCAGCCGGGGACAGGCGGGCACTGAAGCTTTCTTT. Its translation: CASSRGQAGTEAFF.

The count of this clone is one. The chain has TRBV7-3 and TRBJ2-3, with TRBD2 matching 13 bases. The germline V gene encodes CDR1 SGHTA and CDR2 FQGTGA. Trimming removed 0 bases from V and 4 bases from J; junction bases left unmatched: 7. The CDR3 has 18 amino acids. The CDR3 region is CASSLTTTSGRLADTQYF. The CDR3 DNA is TGTGCCAGCAGCTTAACGACGACTAGCGGGAGGCTAGCAGATACGCAGTATTTT. The variable domain in full, completed from reference TRBV7-3 and TRBJ2-3, reads GAGVSQTPSNKVTEKGKYVELRCDPISGHTALYWYRQSLGQGPEFLIYFQGTGAADDSGLPNDRFFAVRPEGSVSTLKIQRTERGDSAVYLCASSLTTTSGRLADTQYFGPGTRLTVL.

The V call is TRBV10-3, the J call TRBJ2-7, with D possibly matching TRBD2 (5 bases). The germline CDR1 and CDR2 sequences are ENHRY and SYGVKD. V dropped 4 bases and J dropped 0 bases, with 10 bases sitting between them. The CDR3 is 14 amino acids. CDR3: CAISAREPSYEQYF. The CDR3 DNA is TGTGCCATCAGTGCGAGGGAGCCCTCCTACGAGCAGTACTTC.

This rearrangement joins TRBV5-6 to TRBJ2-3, with 10 bases fitting TRBD1. V shed 4 bases and J 2 bases; nucleotides not matched to a gene: 7. Looked up from germline, CDR1 is SGHDT and CDR2 is YYEEEE. The CDR3 is 16 residues long. In nucleotides, the CDR3 is TGTGCCAGCAGCCCCCGGGACAGGGGCGTCACAGATACGCAGTATTTT. This gives the protein CASSPRDRGVTDTQYF.

V gene TRBV11-3 combines with J gene TRBJ2-5; TRBD2 aligns across 10 bases. Germline V CDR1 and CDR2: SGHNT, YENEEA. Germline trimming cut 1 base from V and 2 bases from J; bases unmatched to any gene: 7. The CDR3 is made up of 17 amino acids. The CDR3 is CASSLGVLAGQQETQYF. Written as DNA, the CDR3 is TGTGCCAGCAGCTTAGGCGTACTAGCGGGGCAGCAAGAGACCCAGTACTTC.

The chain joins TRBV12-1 to TRBJ2-1; the DNA was not compared with TRBD2, the D call given in the table. TRBV12-1 is a listed pseudogene. There are 14 residues in the CDR3. The CDR3: CASSECGRRNEQFF. The CDR3 DNA reads as TGTGCCAGCAGCGAGTGCGGGAGGAGGAATGAGCAGTTCTTC.

This clone was picked up one time. The chain carries TRBV7-3 and TRBJ1-2; 7 bases are a match to TRBD1. The CDR3 contains 14 residues. Germline CDR1 and CDR2: SGHTA and FQGTGA. The junction had 7 bases not matched to a gene; V was cut back by 5 bases and J by 4 bases. The CDR3 nucleotides read TGTGCCAGCAGCCAATCAGGGGGTCTCTATGGCTACACCTTC. Its translation: CASSQSGGLYGYTF.

The chain is built from TRBV5-6 and TRBJ1-1; TRBD1 is a possible D gene (6 bases). The germline V gene encodes CDR1 SGHDT and CDR2 YYEEEE. Trimming pared 4 bases from V and 2 bases from J, leaving 15 bases between. This CDR3 is 15 amino acids long. The CDR3 here is CASSMGARSNTEAFF. The DNA of the CDR3 is TGTGCCAGCAGCATGGGGGCCAGATCCAACACTGAAGCTTTCTTT.

The V gene is TRBV7-9, the J gene TRBJ2-3, with 9 bases aligning to TRBD1. Germline loops: CDR1 SEHNR, CDR2 FQNEAQ (reference sequence). V lost 6 bases to trimming and J lost 0 bases; unmatched junction nucleotides: 4. There are 15 residues in the CDR3. This CDR3 reads CASSTTGGSTDTQYF. In DNA, the CDR3 is TGTGCCAGCAGTACGACAGGGGGTAGCACAGATACGCAGTATTTT. Using reference TRBV7-9 and TRBJ2-3 for the parts outside the CDR3, the full variable domain is DTGVSQNPRHKITKRGQNVTFRCDPISEHNRLYWYRQTLGQGPEFLTYFQNEAQLEKSRLLSDRFSAERPKGSFSTLEIQRTEQGDSAMYLCASSTTGGSTDTQYFGPGTRLTVL.

J is TRBJ1-6 and V is TRBV7-3, with 7 bases fitting TRBD1. V shed 5 bases, J shed 6 bases, and the junction held 4 bases outside the gene matches. The CDR3 loop spans 14 amino acids. CDR1 and CDR2 (germline): SGHTA, FQGTGA. The CDR3: CASSRTGANSPLHF. CDR3 bases: TGTGCCAGCAGCCGGACAGGCGCTAATTCACCCCTCCACTTT. The whole variable domain, remainder taken from reference TRBV7-3 and TRBJ1-6, is GAGVSQTPSNKVTEKGKYVELRCDPISGHTALYWYRQSLGQGPEFLIYFQGTGAADDSGLPNDRFFAVRPEGSVSTLKIQRTERGDSAVYLCASSRTGANSPLHFGNGTRLTVT.

V gene TRBV5-1 combines with J gene TRBJ2-1, with a tentative D call TRBD2 (7 bases). V lost 2 bases, J lost 3 bases, and 12 bases lay in between. Germline CDR1 SGHRS, CDR2 YFSETQ. This CDR3 is built from 15 residues. CDR3 DNA: TGCGCCAGCAGCTTCAGCGGGACAAACTACAATGAGCAGTTCTTC. Residues: CASSFSGTNYNEQFF.

V is TRBV11-2 and J is TRBJ2-3, with D possibly matching TRBD2 (5 bases). The V gene's germline CDR1 is SGHAT and CDR2 FQNNGV. This CDR3 is 14 amino acids long. Deletions cut 3 bases from V and 0 bases from J, with 7 bases between. This chain's CDR3 is CASSFEGSTDTQYF. The CDR3 DNA is TGTGCCAGCAGCTTCGAGGGTAGCACAGATACGCAGTATTTT.

This chain links TRBV6-6 with TRBJ2-1; a possible D gene is TRBD1 (5 bases). The CDR3 spans 13 residues. Germline V lookup: CDR1 MNHNY, CDR2 SVGAGI (reference sequence). The germline V and J ends were trimmed by 4 bases and 7 bases, with 11 bases remaining between them. CDR3 loop: CASSSLRQNEQFF. CDR3 DNA: TGTGCCAGCAGTTCCCTAAGACAGAATGAGCAGTTCTTC.

The chain couples TRBV10-1 to TRBJ2-1; 9 nucleotides line up with TRBD1. V lost 3 bases to trimming and J lost 9 bases; unmatched junction nucleotides: 12. CDR3 length: 16 amino acids. Per the germline V gene, CDR1 is WNHNN and CDR2 is SYGVQD (reference sequence). For the CDR3, the DNA is TGCGCCAGCAGTGACACCGGACAGGGGCCCGGCCTTGAGCAGTTCTTC. Its translation: CASSDTGQGPGLEQFF.

The rearrangement uses TRBV14 and TRBJ1-1; TRBD1 might be the D (6 bases). V shed 3 bases and J shed 8 bases, with 25 bases lying between them. Germline values: CDR1 SGHDN, CDR2 FVKESK. The CDR3 loop spans 17 amino acids. For the CDR3, the DNA is TGTGCCAGCAGCCACCGGCCGTCTGGGACAACCTTGAAGGAAGCTTTCTTT. It yields the protein CASSHRPSGTTLKEAFF.